The next 31 T cell receptor beta chains were all read from a single sample in a study of blood T cell repertoires in COVID-19. Assay: immunoSEQ multiplex PCR; the TCRdb copy retains only in-frame clones and omits some. The sample includes approximately 280,000 clones, nearly 90% of them seen just once. The material sequenced was PBMCs or T cells enriched from blood (not recorded which). The receptor set was obtained from a woman under 30 with acute COVID-19.

Of note for this clone: The same CDR3 can be traced to other DNA sequences in this sample. The chain uses TRBV12-3 or TRBV12-4 and TRBJ1-1; unclear D gene. This CDR3 is 13 amino acids long. Trimming pared 3 bases from V and 0 bases from J, leaving 5 bases between. The CDR3 is CASSFSVNTEAFF. In DNA form, the CDR3 reads TGTGCCAGCAGTTTTAGCGTGAACACTGAAGCTTTCTTT.

The genes are TRBV3-1 (or the pseudogene TRBV3-2) and TRBJ2-7, with TRBD1 matching over 10 bases. The CDR3 runs to 14 residues. Per germline, CDR1 LGHDT and CDR2 YNNKEL (reference sequence). Unmatched junction bases numbered 5, after V lost 3 bases and J lost 6 bases. The CDR3, as DNA: TGTGCCAGCAGCCAGGACAGGGGGGTCCCCGAGCAGTACTTC. It encodes CASSQDRGVPEQYF.

This chain uses TRBV16 with TRBJ2-5, with TRBD2 matching over 9 bases. J gave up 2 bases and V 0 bases, and 4 bases lay outside the gene matches. Germline V gene lookup returns CDR1 KGHSY and CDR2 FQNENV. The length of the CDR3 is 16 residues. The CDR3: CASSQSGGLAQETQYF. The CDR3 DNA reads TGTGCCAGCAGCCAATCGGGGGGACTAGCTCAAGAGACCCAGTACTTC.

The chain links TRBV4-2 to TRBJ1-5; D unresolved. V shed 4 bases and J shed 9 bases, with 16 bases lying between them. The CDR3 totals 14 residues. Germline lookup yields CDR1 LGHNA and CDR2 YNFKEQ. The CDR3 nucleotides read TGTGCCAGCAGCCCCGGCGGAGCCCCCGGGCCCCAGCATTTT. Its protein product is CASSPGGAPGPQHF.

The J gene is TRBJ2-1, the V gene TRBV28; TRBD1 might be the D (6 bases). This CDR3 comprises 16 residues. Trimming stripped 2 bases from V and 5 bases from J, with 16 bases between. CDR1 MDHEN and CDR2 SYDVKM come from the germline V gene. CDR3 amino acids: CASSLLPQGHDNEQFF. The CDR3 DNA sequence: TGTGCCAGCAGTTTACTCCCACAGGGTCACGACAATGAGCAGTTCTTC.

The CDR3: CASSLLAGGASFNNQPQHF. The CDR3 coding sequence is TGTGCCAGCAGCTTACTTGCAGGGGGCGCGTCGTTCAACAATCAGCCCCAGCATTTT. The J gene is TRBJ1-5, the V gene TRBV7-4; 8 nucleotides line up with TRBD1. With 2 bases clipped from V and 3 bases from J, the junction kept 15 bases outside the gene matches. Germline CDR1 SGHVT, CDR2 SQSDAQ. The CDR3 runs to 19 residues.

The CDR3 loop reads CASSLERDYEQYF. The CDR3, as DNA: TGTGCCAGCAGCTTAGAGAGGGACTACGAGCAGTACTTC. This chain joins TRBV11-2 and TRBJ2-7; D may be TRBD2 (5 bases). V was trimmed by 0 bases and J by 3 bases, leaving 6 bases between them. This CDR3 contains 13 residues. Germline V CDR1 and CDR2: SGHAT, FQNNGV.

This chain links TRBV18 with TRBJ1-6; D is undetermined. This CDR3 comprises 16 residues. With 3 bases removed from V and 6 bases from J, the gap between germline ends came to 15 bases. The germline V gene encodes CDR1 KGHSH and CDR2 LQKENI. CDR3 bases: TGTGCCAGCTCACCTTATGAGGGCATGGTTAATTCACCCCTCCACTTT. It yields the protein CASSPYEGMVNSPLHF.

Written as DNA, the CDR3 is TGTGCCAGTGAAGCGGGTCGGACCCAGTACTTC. Amino acids: CASEAGRTQYF. The chain couples TRBV19 to TRBJ2-5; possibly TRBD2 for D (6 bases). The CDR3 loop spans 11 amino acids. Looked up from germline, CDR1 is LNHDA and CDR2 is SQIVND (reference sequence). Trimming took 8 bases from V and 7 from J, leaving 11 bases between them.

This chain uses TRBV19 with TRBJ2-7; 10 bases match TRBD1. CDR1 LNHDA and CDR2 SQIVND come from the germline V gene (reference sequence). V was clipped by 2 bases and J by 1 base; unmatched bases: 5. CDR3 length equals 16 residues. The CDR3 DNA follows: TGTGCCAGTAGTATATCCGGGACAGGGGAATCCTACGAGCAGTACTTC. It codes for CASSISGTGESYEQYF.

V is TRBV9 and J is TRBJ1-6, with D hard to call. Germline V gives CDR1 SGDLS, CDR2 YYNGEE. Trimming cost V 0 bases and J 7 bases, with 8 bases left between them. The CDR3 contains 14 residues. DNA for the CDR3: TGTGCCAGCAGCGTAGGCGGAGGCAATTCACCCCTCCACTTT. The encoded protein is CASSVGGGNSPLHF.

V and J are TRBV30 and TRBJ1-1; no reliable D call. The CDR3 contains 13 residues. V lost 0 bases and J lost 4, with 9 bases in between. The germline gives CDR1 GTSNPN, CDR2 SVGIG (reference sequence). CDR3 in DNA: TGTGCCTGGAGTGTATTCGGTCGCACTGAAGCTTTCTTT. Translation: CAWSVFGRTEAFF.

The chain has TRBV6-6 and TRBJ2-7, with TRBD2 as a possible D gene (6 bases). The length of the CDR3 is 14 residues. Trimming took 0 bases from V and 4 from J, leaving 10 bases between them. Germline lookup yields CDR1 MNHNY and CDR2 SVGAGI (reference sequence). The CDR3 DNA reads TGTGCCAGCAGTTACTCGGCGGGAAGTTACGAGCAGTACTTC. Translated: CASSYSAGSYEQYF.

This clone was observed once. The gene calls are TRBV7-9 and TRBJ2-7; weak D call: TRBD2 (5 bases). V lost 5 bases to trimming and J lost 4 bases, with 15 bases between them. The V gene's germline CDR1 is SEHNR and CDR2 FQNEAQ (reference sequence). The CDR3 totals 14 residues. The CDR3: CASSLTSIGYEQYF. As DNA, the CDR3 is TGTGCCAGCAGCCTTACTAGTATTGGGTACGAGCAGTACTTC.

This clone was seen just once. CDR3 protein: CASSLETTRRAEQYF. CDR3 nucleotides: TGTGCCAGCAGCTTAGAAACTACCCGCCGTGCCGAGCAGTACTTC. This chain joins TRBV7-6 and TRBJ2-7; no clear D. The CDR3 totals 15 residues. V was pared by 1 base and J by 6 bases, with 16 bases between. The germline gives CDR1 SGHVS, CDR2 FNYEAQ.

The V call is TRBV5-1, the J call TRBJ1-1; possible D gene TRBD1, 5 bases. Germline V gene data show CDR1 as SGHRS and CDR2 as YFSETQ. V lost 9 bases to trimming and J lost 0 bases, with 15 bases between them. The CDR3 extends over 14 amino acids. CDR3 protein: CATSEQGLNTEAFF. The CDR3, as DNA: TGCGCCACCTCCGAGCAGGGCCTGAACACTGAAGCTTTCTTT.

The chain combines TRBV28 with TRBJ1-6; TRBD1 agrees at 9 bases. This CDR3 is built from 15 residues. Trimming cost V 6 bases and J 6 bases; bases outside gene matches: 6. Germline CDR1 MDHEN, CDR2 SYDVKM. Here the CDR3 DNA reads TGTGCCAGCAGGAGGACAGGGGCTACTAATTCACCCCTCCACTTT. It translates to CASRRTGATNSPLHF.

V and J are TRBV6-6 and TRBJ2-1; 12 bases map to TRBD2. The CDR3 spans 17 residues. The germline V gene has CDR1 MNHNY and CDR2 SVGAGI (reference sequence). V trimming: 6 bases; J trimming: 1 base; junction bases outside the gene matches: 7. As DNA, the CDR3 is TGTGCCAGCAGCCATACTAGCGGGAGGCGGTCCTACAATGAGCAGTTCTTC. Translated: CASSHTSGRRSYNEQFF.

The rearrangement joins TRBV3-1 (or the pseudogene TRBV3-2) to TRBJ1-2, with D possibly TRBD1 on 6 matching bases. The CDR3 consists of 14 residues. V was shortened by 4 bases and J by 0 bases, with 9 bases between the two germline ends. From germline, CDR1 is LGHDT and CDR2 YNNKEL (reference sequence). The CDR3 DNA reads TGTGCCAGCAGCCGACAGGCGGCTAACTATGGCTACACCTTC. As protein: CASSRQAANYGYTF.

The chain joins TRBV18 to TRBJ2-5; 8 nucleotides match TRBD1. The trim removed 7 bases at V and 3 bases at J, leaving 7 bases unmatched. Germline CDR1 reads KGHSH; CDR2 reads LQKENI. This CDR3 comprises 14 residues. The CDR3 nucleotides read TGTGCCAGCTTAAGGGACAGGATGGAAGAGACCCAGTACTTC. Its protein is CASLRDRMEETQYF.

V usage is TRBV29-1 and J usage is TRBJ1-4; 8 bases fit TRBD1. This CDR3 is built from 13 residues. Germline-derived CDR1 and CDR2 are SQVTM and ANQGSEA. Germline trimming cut 7 bases from V and 6 bases from J; bases unmatched to any gene: 7. DNA for the CDR3: TGCAGCGCCTCGACAGGGGAGGATGAAAAACTGTTTTTT. Translating it yields CSASTGEDEKLFF.

The V and J genes are TRBV4-2 and TRBJ1-1; D unclear. Germline assignment: CDR1 LGHNA and CDR2 YNFKEQ. CDR3 length: 14 residues. Trimming took off 1 base at V and 7 bases at J, with 13 bases between the two ends. The CDR3 DNA follows: TGTGCCAGCAGCCAAGTGTGGGGAGGGATTGAAGCTTTCTTT. Its translation is CASSQVWGGIEAFF.

The CDR3 loop is CASSVEDRGREQYF. The CDR3 coding sequence is TGTGCCAGCAGCGTAGAGGACAGGGGGCGAGAGCAGTACTTC. The chain couples TRBV9 to TRBJ2-7, with 11 positions matching TRBD1. The CDR3 extends over 14 amino acids. After removal of 0 bases from V and 7 bases from J, the junction contained 3 bases not matched to a gene. CDR1 and CDR2 (germline): SGDLS, YYNGEE. Full variable domain (remainder filled in from reference TRBV9 and TRBJ2-7): DSGVTQTPKHLITATGQRVTLRCSPRSGDLSVYWYQQSLDQGLQFLIQYYNGEERAKGNILERFSAQQFPDLHSELNLSSLELGDSALYFCASSVEDRGREQYFGPGTRLTVT.

The count of this clone is one. The chain links TRBV18 to TRBJ2-3, with D possibly TRBD2 on 6 matching bases. This CDR3 is 16 amino acids long. The V gene lost 1 base and the J gene lost 2 bases, with 13 bases spanning the gap. CDR1 is KGHSH and CDR2 is LQKENI in the germline V gene. The CDR3 sequence is CASSPQVAADTDTQYF. CDR3 coding DNA: TGTGCCAGCTCACCACAAGTAGCGGCAGACACAGATACGCAGTATTTT.

This clone appeared once. This chain uses TRBV6-6 with TRBJ2-5; D is unresolved. The germline V gene has CDR1 MNHNY and CDR2 SVGAGI (reference sequence). The length of the CDR3 is 11 residues. V lost 5 bases, J lost 4 bases, and 5 bases lay in between. CDR3 DNA sequence: TGTGCCAGCAGTAGCTCAGAGACCCAGTACTTC. Residues: CASSSSETQYF.

This CDR3 reads CASSLDWIEQFF. CDR3 DNA: TGTGCCAGCAGCCTTGACTGGATAGAGCAGTTCTTC. The rearrangement joins TRBV7-8 to TRBJ2-1; D remains unclear. CDR1 SGHVS and CDR2 FQNEAQ come from the germline V gene. Trimming pared 5 bases from V and 10 bases from J, leaving 12 bases between. The CDR3 has 12 amino acids.

This rearrangement joins TRBV6-1 to TRBJ2-7, with TRBD1 matching 7 bases. The germline V gene encodes CDR1 MNHNS and CDR2 SASEGT. CDR3 length: 16 amino acids. J lost 2 bases, V lost 4 bases, and 11 bases had no gene match. The CDR3 here is CASSAGADRSTYEQYF. The CDR3 DNA follows: TGTGCCAGCAGTGCCGGGGCGGACAGGTCTACCTACGAGCAGTACTTC.

The rearrangement uses TRBV27 and TRBJ2-5, with TRBD2 identical over 9 bases. The V segment lost 4 bases and the J segment 5 bases; nucleotides outside the gene matches: 11. Per germline, CDR1 MNHEY and CDR2 SMNVEV (reference sequence). This CDR3 is built from 16 residues. CDR3 bases: TGTGCCAGCAGTTCCCATAGCGGGAGAGGGTCGGAGACCCAGTACTTC. Its protein is CASSSHSGRGSETQYF.

The V gene is TRBV11-2, the J gene TRBJ2-1; 8 bases are shared with TRBD1. The CDR3 sequence is 16 residues long. V was clipped by 0 bases and J by 4 bases; unmatched bases: 5. Germline V CDR1 and CDR2: SGHAT, FQNNGV. The CDR3 DNA sequence: TGTGCCAGCAGCTTAGACTGGACAGGGACTTACAATGAGCAGTTCTTC. It is translated as CASSLDWTGTYNEQFF.

The sample holds a few counts of this clone. Written as DNA, the CDR3 is TGTGCCAGCAGCGCAGGGGGACAGTTATCGGAGACCCAGTACTTC. This codes for CASSAGGQLSETQYF. The J gene is TRBJ2-5, the V gene TRBV7-9, with TRBD1 matching 7 bases. J lost 5 bases, V lost 5 bases, and 11 bases had no gene match. The CDR3 consists of 15 residues. Germline V gene lookup returns CDR1 SEHNR and CDR2 FQNEAQ (reference sequence).

This CDR3 is CSASPDRISIPLHF. The DNA for the CDR3 is TGCAGTGCTAGTCCGGACAGAATCTCGATCCCCCTCCACTTT. This rearrangement joins TRBV20-1 to TRBJ1-6, with D perhaps matching TRBD1 (6 bases). Looked up from germline, CDR1 is DFQATT and CDR2 is SNEGSKA (reference sequence). Trimming removed 3 bases at V and 13 bases at J, with 19 bases between. This CDR3 has 14 residues.